The next 11 T cell receptor beta chains were all read from a single sample in a study of cytomegalovirus exposure and HLA in healthy donors. TCRdb's table, derived via immunoSEQ multiplex PCR, lists solely in-frame clones and lacks some. The sample records about 150,000 clones, around 84% being singletons. The material sequenced was PBMCs. These receptors all come from a human donor in good health.

The chain couples TRBV5-1 to TRBJ2-1; possible D gene TRBD2, 6 bases. The CDR3 is made up of 15 amino acids. With 3 bases removed from V and 2 bases from J, the gap between germline ends came to 12 bases. The germline V gene encodes CDR1 SGHRS and CDR2 YFSETQ. The CDR3 loop reads CASSSGTLTYNEQFF. CDR3 DNA: TGCGCCAGCAGCTCCGGGACTCTGACCTACAATGAGCAGTTCTTC.

This clone was detected a few times. This chain uses TRBV7-9 with TRBJ2-7; D not certain. CDR3 length: 14 amino acids. The V and J ends lost 5 bases and 0 bases respectively, with 11 bases between them. From germline, CDR1 is SEHNR and CDR2 FQNEAQ (reference sequence). The CDR3 here is CASSTYTSSYEQYF. The CDR3 DNA reads as TGTGCCAGCAGCACTTATACGTCCTCCTACGAGCAGTACTTC.

The chain combines TRBV29-1 with TRBJ1-1, with a weak D call TRBD1 (5 bases). Germline V CDR1 and CDR2: SQVTM, ANQGSEA. This CDR3 is built from 11 residues. Trimming left V 6 bases short and J 11 bases short, with 16 bases between. CDR3 residues: CSVAGLVMAFF. The CDR3 nucleotides are TGCAGCGTGGCAGGGTTGGTAATGGCTTTCTTT.

The chain is built from TRBV6-6 and TRBJ1-1; D not certain. The CDR3 extends over 11 amino acids. From germline, CDR1 is MNHNY and CDR2 SVGAGI (reference sequence). Trimming took off 8 bases at V and 4 bases at J, with 8 bases between the two ends. The CDR3 protein is CASAVGTEAFF. The CDR3 coding sequence is TGTGCCAGCGCGGTAGGCACTGAAGCTTTCTTT.

The CDR3 spells CATSRLAGSLSSYEQYF. CDR3 bases: TGCGCCACGAGTCGACTAGCGGGGTCGTTAAGCTCCTACGAGCAGTACTTC. The chain joins TRBV10-1 to TRBJ2-7; TRBD2 matches at 11 bases. This CDR3 has 17 amino acids. Trimming removed 10 bases from V and 0 bases from J; junction bases left unmatched: 14. Germline-derived CDR1 and CDR2 are WNHNN and SYGVQD (reference sequence).

This clone was seen a handful of times. V gene TRBV2 combines with J gene TRBJ2-7; D unresolved. The germline CDR1 and CDR2 sequences are SNHLY and FYNNEI. V dropped 5 bases and J dropped 0 bases, with 8 bases sitting between them. The CDR3 is 13 residues long. CDR3 in amino acids: CASSTGLSYEQYF. The CDR3, as DNA: TGTGCCAGCAGTACTGGGCTCTCCTACGAGCAGTACTTC.

The chain has TRBV2 and TRBJ2-7, with 12 bases aligning to TRBD1. Germline CDR1 SNHLY, CDR2 FYNNEI. This CDR3 has 17 residues. The J segment lost 4 bases and the V segment lost 8 bases, leaving 15 bases of the junction unmatched. The CDR3 nucleotides are TGTGCCAGCCACGGGACAGGGGGCGTCCCACGCCCTTACGAGCAGTACTTC. It yields the protein CASHGTGGVPRPYEQYF.

This sequence joins TRBV30 and TRBJ2-7; tentatively, D is TRBD2 (6 bases). The germline V gene encodes CDR1 GTSNPN and CDR2 SVGIG (reference sequence). Trimming removed 0 bases at V and 6 bases at J, with 15 bases between. CDR3 length equals 14 residues. CDR3 sequence: CAWSVRGARVEQYF. Here the CDR3 DNA reads TGTGCCTGGAGTGTACGCGGGGCTCGGGTCGAGCAGTACTTC.

This chain links TRBV2 with TRBJ2-7; no firm D call. Germline assignment: CDR1 SNHLY and CDR2 FYNNEI. Trimming left V 3 bases short and J 11 bases short, with 11 bases between. The CDR3 covers 11 residues. CDR3 coding DNA: TGTGCCAGCAGTGAGCGCCAAATGGAGTACTTC. Translating gives CASSERQMEYF.

The rearrangement uses TRBV18 and TRBJ2-1, with a tentative D call TRBD1 (6 bases). Germline CDR1 reads KGHSH; CDR2 reads LQKENI. Trimming cost V 6 bases and J 5 bases, with 11 bases left between them. The CDR3 consists of 13 residues. In DNA form, the CDR3 reads TGTGCCAGCTCCACTGGACAGAACAATGAGCAGTTCTTC. Its protein product is CASSTGQNNEQFF. The variable domain in full, completed from reference TRBV18 and TRBJ2-1, reads NAGVMQNPRHLVRRRGQEARLRCSPMKGHSHVYWYRQLPEEGLKFMVYLQKENIIDESGMPKERFSAEFPKEGPSILRIQQVVRGDSAAYFCASSTGQNNEQFFGPGTRLTVL.

The rearrangement links TRBV5-4 to TRBJ2-6; a weak D match, TRBD2 (6 bases). Germline-derived CDR1 and CDR2 are SGHNT and YYREEE (reference sequence). CDR3 length equals 18 residues. V was trimmed by 1 base and J by 0 bases, leaving 14 bases between them. The CDR3 nucleotides are TGTGCCAGCAGCTTGAAGGCGGGGACCAGCTCTGGGGCCAACGTCCTGACTTTC. Its protein is CASSLKAGTSSGANVLTF.